The next 21 T cell receptor beta chains were all read from a single sample in a study of blood T cell repertoires in COVID-19. Sequenced by immunoSEQ multiplex PCR; TCRdb stores in-frame clones only, minus some. Of tens of thousands of clones listed, 75% to 85% are singletons. Input material: peripheral blood. All receptors come from a man aged 35-49 years with acute or convalescent COVID-19.

The CDR3 DNA reads TGTGCCAGCAGTGTAGGTCTGGGGAGCAGCTCCTACGAGCAGTACTTC. It is translated as CASSVGLGSSSYEQYF. The J gene is TRBJ2-7, the V gene TRBV2; possible D gene TRBD2, 5 bases. CDR1 and CDR2 (germline): SNHLY, FYNNEI. This CDR3 comprises 16 residues. Trimming took 4 bases from V and 0 from J, leaving 16 bases between them.

The V and J genes are TRBV5-1 and TRBJ1-2; tentatively, D is TRBD1 (6 bases). This CDR3 has 12 residues. CDR1 and CDR2 (germline): SGHRS, YFSETQ. The V end lost 4 bases, the J end lost 4 bases, and 8 bases lay between the germline ends. The CDR3 DNA reads as TGCGCCAGCAGCGAACAGGGCTATGGCTACACCTTC. Translating it yields CASSEQGYGYTF. The full variable domain, in which reference TRBV5-1 and TRBJ1-2 provide the parts outside the CDR3, is KAGVTQTPRYLIKTRGQQVTLSCSPISGHRSVSWYQQTPGQGLQFLFEYFSETQRNKGNFPGRFSGRQFSNSRSEMNVSTLELGDSALYLCASSEQGYGYTFGSGTRLTVV.

This clone was observed a handful of times. The chain couples TRBV13 to TRBJ1-2, with a weak D call TRBD1 (6 bases). The length of the CDR3 is 14 residues. Trimming removed 5 bases from V and 2 bases from J, with 12 bases in between. Germline V lookup: CDR1 PRHDT, CDR2 FYEKMQ (reference sequence). This CDR3 is CASSLFTGNYGYTF. The DNA of the CDR3 is TGTGCCAGCAGCCTATTCACAGGGAACTATGGCTACACCTTC. Combining the CDR3 with reference TRBV13 and TRBJ1-2 gives the whole variable domain AAGVIQSPRHLIKEKRETATLKCYPIPRHDTVYWYQQGPGQDPQFLISFYEKMQSDKGSIPDRFSAQQFSDYHSELNMSSLELGDSALYFCASSLFTGNYGYTFGSGTRLTVV.

This clone was counted only a few times. The chain employs TRBV12-5 and TRBJ2-2, with 10 nucleotides matching TRBD1. With 6 bases clipped from V and 6 bases from J, the junction kept 7 bases outside the gene matches. The CDR3 has 15 amino acids. Germline CDR1 and CDR2: LGHNT and FRNRAP. The CDR3 nucleotides read TGTGCTAGTGGGACGGGACAGGGGTTTTCCGGGGAGCTGTTTTTT. Translation: CASGTGQGFSGELFF.

This clone was seen only once. V is TRBV7-9 and J is TRBJ1-2, with D possibly TRBD1 on 5 matching bases. The germline gives CDR1 SEHNR, CDR2 FQNEAQ (reference sequence). Trimming took off 4 bases at V and 2 bases at J, with 8 bases between the two ends. CDR3 length: 13 residues. The CDR3 is CASSSRDNYGYTF. CDR3 coding DNA: TGTGCCAGCAGCTCGCGGGACAACTATGGCTACACCTTC.

The CDR3 DNA sequence: TGTGCCAGCAGTGAATCAAGGGCTAGCGGCCCTGGGGAGCTGTTTTTT. Translation: CASSESRASGPGELFF. The V and J genes are TRBV2 and TRBJ2-2, with 7 bases matching TRBD2. Germline V lookup: CDR1 SNHLY, CDR2 FYNNEI. The V gene end was trimmed by 2 bases and the J gene end by 8 bases; junction bases not matched to a gene: 11. The CDR3 extends over 16 amino acids.

This sequence joins TRBV2 and TRBJ1-4; 8 positions agree with TRBD1. The trim removed 10 bases at V and 2 bases at J, leaving 6 bases unmatched. Germline V CDR1 and CDR2: SNHLY, FYNNEI. The CDR3 has 14 residues. The CDR3 nucleotides are TGTGCCACCGTGGACAGGGCGACTAATGAAAAACTGTTTTTT. It specifies CATVDRATNEKLFF.

The table lists this clone with a count of one. The chain combines TRBV19 with TRBJ2-5; 9 bases agree with TRBD1. V trimming: 6 bases; J trimming: 3 bases; junction bases outside the gene matches: 11. The CDR3 length is 16 residues. Germline CDR1 is LNHDA and CDR2 is SQIVND (reference sequence). The chain's CDR3 is CASRDPGQGGKETQYF. CDR3 nucleotides: TGTGCCAGTAGGGACCCGGGACAGGGAGGAAAAGAGACCCAGTACTTC.

CDR3 sequence (DNA): TGCGCCAGCAGCCGAGGACAGGGGGCATGGGTAAAAGATACGCAGTATTTT. Translation gives CASSRGQGAWVKDTQYF. This chain links TRBV5-1 with TRBJ2-3, with 11 bases lining up with TRBD1. Trimming at V came to 4 bases and at J to 5 bases, leaving 12 bases not matched to a gene. The CDR3 is 17 amino acids. CDR1 is SGHRS, CDR2 YFSETQ, per germline.

The chain carries TRBV24-1 and TRBJ2-5, with D tentatively TRBD1 (5 bases). With 4 bases removed from V and 5 bases from J, the gap between germline ends came to 10 bases. The germline CDR1 and CDR2 sequences are KGHDR and SFDVKD. CDR3 length equals 13 residues. The DNA for the CDR3 is TGTGCCACCAGTGACGGACATTGGGAGACCCAGTACTTC. It yields the protein CATSDGHWETQYF.

This rearrangement joins TRBV27 to TRBJ2-7; 7 bases map to TRBD2. Germline V lookup: CDR1 MNHEY, CDR2 SMNVEV (reference sequence). V shed 5 bases and J 3 bases; nucleotides not matched to a gene: 4. This CDR3 comprises 13 residues. This chain's CDR3 is CASSPGRGYEQYF. The CDR3 DNA follows: TGTGCCAGCAGTCCGGGGAGGGGCTACGAGCAGTACTTC.

V gene TRBV6-5 combines with J gene TRBJ1-4; no firm D call. CDR3 length: 14 amino acids. The V and J ends lost 6 bases and 8 bases respectively, with 16 bases between them. CDR1 and CDR2 (germline): MNHEY, SVGAGI. CDR3 coding DNA: TGTGCCAGCAGGCCAATGGCCCTTTACGAAAAACTGTTTTTT. Its protein is CASRPMALYEKLFF.

This clone was seen more than once but under ten times. The genes are TRBV5-5 and TRBJ2-2; possibly TRBD2 for D (6 bases). V was shortened by 0 bases and J by 5 bases, with 8 bases between the two germline ends. This CDR3 has 14 amino acids. Germline V lookup: CDR1 SGHKS, CDR2 YYEKEE (reference sequence). The DNA for the CDR3 is TGTGCCAGCAGCTTGGTTCGGGGGACCGGGGAGCTGTTTTTT. Residues: CASSLVRGTGELFF.

V gene TRBV19 combines with J gene TRBJ2-7; D is ambiguous. Trimming pared 1 base from V and 5 bases from J, leaving 12 bases between. The germline V gene has CDR1 LNHDA and CDR2 SQIVND (reference sequence). The CDR3 consists of 14 residues. CDR3 loop: CASSIGWSRDEQYF. The CDR3 nucleotides read TGTGCCAGTAGTATAGGGTGGAGTCGGGACGAGCAGTACTTC.

The CDR3 nucleotides are TGTGCCAGCAGCTTGTGGGGGGACTCTGGAAACACCATATATTTT. Encoded protein: CASSLWGDSGNTIYF. The rearrangement links TRBV5-6 to TRBJ1-3, with D possibly matching TRBD1 (5 bases). CDR1 and CDR2 from the germline V gene are SGHDT and YYEEEE. V lost 1 base and J lost 0, with 8 bases in between. The CDR3 has 15 residues.

The gene calls are TRBV5-6 and TRBJ1-6; TRBD1 agrees at 7 bases. Trimming cost V 5 bases and J 7 bases; bases outside gene matches: 6. Germline loops: CDR1 SGHDT, CDR2 YYEEEE. The CDR3 is 14 residues long. The CDR3 DNA follows: TGTGCCAGCAGTTCCGGGACAGCCAATTCACCCCTCCACTTT. Translated, it gives CASSSGTANSPLHF.

The chain recombines TRBV7-2 with TRBJ2-1; maybe TRBD2 (5 bases). From germline, CDR1 is SGHTA and CDR2 FQGNSA. The CDR3 sequence is 15 residues long. V was clipped by 2 bases and J by 3 bases, with 11 bases between them. The CDR3 coding sequence is TGTGCCAGCAGCTTAAACCCGGGGAGCTACAATGAGCAGTTCTTC. Translating gives CASSLNPGSYNEQFF.

This clone appeared a few times. The rearrangement uses TRBV6-1 and TRBJ2-7, with TRBD1 matching 10 bases. The CDR3 runs 16 residues. Germline V CDR1 and CDR2: MNHNS, SASEGT. V shed 3 bases and J 1 base; nucleotides not matched to a gene: 6. The CDR3: CASSDRGDRGSYEQYF. The DNA of the CDR3 is TGTGCCAGCAGTGACAGGGGGGACAGGGGTTCCTACGAGCAGTACTTC.

This clone was detected a few times. The rearrangement joins TRBV19 to TRBJ2-1, with 7 bases matching TRBD1. Germline CDR1 is LNHDA and CDR2 is SQIVND (reference sequence). Trimming cost V 5 bases and J 8 bases; bases outside gene matches: 6. The CDR3 is 13 residues long. The CDR3 DNA reads as TGTGCCAGTAGTGGGGCAGACAGGGATGAGCAGTTCTTC. This gives the protein CASSGADRDEQFF.

This rearrangement joins TRBV3-1 (or the pseudogene TRBV3-2) to TRBJ1-5; D not certain. V was clipped by 1 base and J by 3 bases, with 7 bases between them. The CDR3 extends over 14 amino acids. CDR1 LGHDT and CDR2 YNNKEL come from the germline V gene (reference sequence). The CDR3 sequence is CASSQAEINQPQHF. The CDR3 DNA follows: TGTGCCAGCAGCCAAGCAGAAATCAATCAGCCCCAGCATTTT.

This rearrangement joins TRBV5-1 to TRBJ1-5; 8 nucleotides match TRBD1. This CDR3 is 16 amino acids long. Germline CDR1 SGHRS, CDR2 YFSETQ. V shed 2 bases and J 2 bases; nucleotides not matched to a gene: 6. The chain's CDR3 is CASSLSPTGGNQPQHF. CDR3 DNA: TGCGCCAGCAGCTTAAGTCCGACAGGGGGCAATCAGCCCCAGCATTTT.